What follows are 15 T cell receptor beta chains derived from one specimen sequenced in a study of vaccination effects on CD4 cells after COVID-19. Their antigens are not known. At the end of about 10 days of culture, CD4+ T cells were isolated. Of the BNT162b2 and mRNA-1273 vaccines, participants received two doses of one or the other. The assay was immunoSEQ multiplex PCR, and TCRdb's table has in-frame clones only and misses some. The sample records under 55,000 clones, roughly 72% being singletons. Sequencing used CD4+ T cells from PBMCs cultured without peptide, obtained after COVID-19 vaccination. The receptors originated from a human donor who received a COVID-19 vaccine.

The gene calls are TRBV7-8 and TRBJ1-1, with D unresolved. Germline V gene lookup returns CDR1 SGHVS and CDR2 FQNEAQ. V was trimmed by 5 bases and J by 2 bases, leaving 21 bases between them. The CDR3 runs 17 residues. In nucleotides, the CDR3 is TGTGCCAGCAGCCCACGTAGAACCTTGGTAGGAAACACTGAAGCTTTCTTT. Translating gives CASSPRRTLVGNTEAFF.

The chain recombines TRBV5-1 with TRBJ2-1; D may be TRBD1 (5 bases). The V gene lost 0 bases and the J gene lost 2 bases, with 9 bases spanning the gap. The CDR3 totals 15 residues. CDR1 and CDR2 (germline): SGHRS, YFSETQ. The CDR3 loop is CASSLGQGPYNEQFF. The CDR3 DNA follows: TGCGCCAGCAGCTTGGGCCAGGGTCCCTACAATGAGCAGTTCTTC. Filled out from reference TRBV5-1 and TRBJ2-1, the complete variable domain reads KAGVTQTPRYLIKTRGQQVTLSCSPISGHRSVSWYQQTPGQGLQFLFEYFSETQRNKGNFPGRFSGRQFSNSRSEMNVSTLELGDSALYLCASSLGQGPYNEQFFGPGTRLTVL.

CDR3 loop: CASTPTWGGTSNQPQHF. Here the CDR3 DNA reads TGTGCCAGCACTCCCACCTGGGGGGGGACTAGCAATCAGCCCCAGCATTTT. The chain carries TRBV19 and TRBJ1-5, with D maybe TRBD1 (5 bases). Per germline, CDR1 LNHDA and CDR2 SQIVND (reference sequence). The CDR3 covers 17 residues. The germline V and J ends were trimmed by 9 bases and 0 bases, with 21 bases remaining between them. Variable domain in full (rest from reference TRBV19 and TRBJ1-5): DGGITQSPKYLFRKEGQNVTLSCEQNLNHDAMYWYRQDPGQGLRLIYYSQIVNDFQKGDIAEGYSVSREKKESFPLTVTSAQKNPTAFYLCASTPTWGGTSNQPQHFGDGTRLSIL.

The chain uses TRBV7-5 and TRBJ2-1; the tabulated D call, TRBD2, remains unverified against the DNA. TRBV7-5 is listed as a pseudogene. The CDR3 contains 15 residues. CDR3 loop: CVRSHIAGDGDEQFF. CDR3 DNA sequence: TGTGTCAGAAGCCATATAGCGGGAGATGGGGATGAGCAGTTCTTC.

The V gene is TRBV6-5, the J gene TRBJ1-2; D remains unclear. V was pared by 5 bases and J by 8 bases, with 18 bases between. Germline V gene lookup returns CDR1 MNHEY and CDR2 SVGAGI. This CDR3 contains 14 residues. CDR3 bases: TGTGCCAGCAGTAATCCCCCGGGAGCCTTGGGCTACACCTTC. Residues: CASSNPPGALGYTF.

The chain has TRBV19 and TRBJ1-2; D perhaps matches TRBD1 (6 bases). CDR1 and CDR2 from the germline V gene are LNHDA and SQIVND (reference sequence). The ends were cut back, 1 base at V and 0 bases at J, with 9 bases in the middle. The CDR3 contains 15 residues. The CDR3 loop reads CASSIVDRTNYGYTF. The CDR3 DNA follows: TGTGCCAGTAGTATAGTGGACAGAACTAACTATGGCTACACCTTC.

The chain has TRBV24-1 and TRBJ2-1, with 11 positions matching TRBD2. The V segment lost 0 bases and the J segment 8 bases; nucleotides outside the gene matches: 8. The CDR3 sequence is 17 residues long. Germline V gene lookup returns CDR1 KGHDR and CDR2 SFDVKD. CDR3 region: CATSDLPSGGLQDEQFF. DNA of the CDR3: TGTGCCACCAGTGATTTGCCTAGCGGGGGGCTTCAAGATGAGCAGTTCTTC.

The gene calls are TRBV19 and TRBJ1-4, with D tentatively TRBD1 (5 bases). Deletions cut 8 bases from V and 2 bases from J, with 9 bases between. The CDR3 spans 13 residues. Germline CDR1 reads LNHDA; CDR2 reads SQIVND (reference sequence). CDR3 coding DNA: TGTGCCAGTGCAGGGTCGACTAATGAAAAACTGTTTTTT. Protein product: CASAGSTNEKLFF.

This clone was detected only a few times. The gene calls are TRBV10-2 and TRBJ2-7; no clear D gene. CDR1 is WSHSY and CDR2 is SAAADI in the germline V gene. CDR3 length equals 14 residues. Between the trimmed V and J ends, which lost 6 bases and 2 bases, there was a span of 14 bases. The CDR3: CASSDPWVTYEQYF. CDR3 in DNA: TGCGCCAGCAGCGACCCGTGGGTTACCTACGAGCAGTACTTC.

The CDR3 bases are TGTGCCAGCAGCGTTAGAGAGGGGTCTAGGGAAAAACTGTTTTTT. It specifies CASSVREGSREKLFF. This rearrangement joins TRBV7-9 to TRBJ1-4, with D perhaps matching TRBD1 (5 bases). The germline CDR1 and CDR2 sequences are SEHNR and FQNEAQ (reference sequence). This CDR3 contains 15 residues. Trimming pared 5 bases from V and 8 bases from J, leaving 18 bases between.

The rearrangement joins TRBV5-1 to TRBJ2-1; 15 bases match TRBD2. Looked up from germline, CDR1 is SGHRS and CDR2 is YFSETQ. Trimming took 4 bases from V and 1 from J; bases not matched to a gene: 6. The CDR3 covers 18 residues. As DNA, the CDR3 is TGCGCCAGCAGCCCTGCGGGACTAGCGGGAGGTTCCTACAATGAGCAGTTCTTC. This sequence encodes CASSPAGLAGGSYNEQFF.

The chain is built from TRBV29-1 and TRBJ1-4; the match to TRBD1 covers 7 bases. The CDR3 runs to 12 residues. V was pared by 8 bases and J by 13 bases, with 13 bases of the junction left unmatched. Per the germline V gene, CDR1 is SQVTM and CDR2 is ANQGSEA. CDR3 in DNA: TGCAGCTCCCGGGTGGGGACAGATAGACTGTTTTTT. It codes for CSSRVGTDRLFF.

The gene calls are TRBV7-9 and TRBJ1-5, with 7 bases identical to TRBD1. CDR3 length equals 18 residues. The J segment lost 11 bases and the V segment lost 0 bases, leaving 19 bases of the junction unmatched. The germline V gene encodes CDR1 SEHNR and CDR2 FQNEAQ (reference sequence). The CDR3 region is CASSLADVQGHTEGSQHF. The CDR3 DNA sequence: TGTGCCAGCAGCTTAGCGGATGTACAGGGGCACACCGAGGGGTCCCAGCATTTT.

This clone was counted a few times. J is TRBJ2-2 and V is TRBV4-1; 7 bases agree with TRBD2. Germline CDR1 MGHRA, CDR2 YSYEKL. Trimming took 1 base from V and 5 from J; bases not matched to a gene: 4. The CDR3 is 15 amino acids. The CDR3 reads CASSQAGGWTGELFF. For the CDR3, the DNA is TGCGCCAGCAGCCAAGCGGGAGGTTGGACCGGGGAGCTGTTTTTT.

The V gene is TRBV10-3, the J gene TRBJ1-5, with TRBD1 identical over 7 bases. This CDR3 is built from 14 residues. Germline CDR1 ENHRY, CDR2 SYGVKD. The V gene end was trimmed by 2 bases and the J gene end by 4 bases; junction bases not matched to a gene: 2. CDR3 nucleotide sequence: TGTGCCATCAGTGAGCCGGGACAGAATCAGCCCCAGCATTTT. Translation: CAISEPGQNQPQHF.